The entry below gives a single T cell receptor beta chain sequence along with its context. What it binds is not known. The data are from a study of cytomegalovirus exposure and HLA in healthy donors. Whole-study results and caveats: Analyzed later, association rates of TCRs varied across HLA loci, with DRB1 most and HLA-C fewest.

A multiplex PCR was run with 60 Vbeta primers and 13 Jbeta primers. Source study methods: In a later analysis, 75 million to 95 million unique TCR beta chains included roughly 11 million shared by two or more donors. Assay used: immunoSEQ multiplex PCR; TCRdb lists only in-frame clones, some missing. That table is the source of V, J and clone size, and D and trimming were worked out from the DNA. The table shows more than 80,000 clones, with under 80% occurring only once. The V gene's germline CDR1 is LNHDA and CDR2 SQIVND (reference sequence). The V and J ends lost 9 bases and 7 bases respectively, with 16 bases between them. The CDR3 extends over 13 amino acids.

V and J are TRBV19 and TRBJ1-5, with D perhaps matching TRBD1 (6 bases). This clonotype was obtained from a man in his fifties or sixties in good health and CMV-seronegative. Sequencing input: PBMCs. CDR3: CASQKWDIQPQHF. The CDR3 DNA sequence: TGTGCCAGCCAGAAGTGGGACATCCAGCCCCAGCATTTT.